The rows below give T cell receptor beta chains drawn from one sample of a study of identical twins. Each CDR3 protein is one row after TCRdb ran MiXCR on the 5' RACE reads. Of 420,000 or so distinct CDR3 sequences in the sample, about 18% are singletons; the top ten hold 10% to 15%. The sequencing input was naive T cells sorted from blood. Receptors originate from a man in his fifties in good health. Each CDR3 is given with its conserved first and last residue. The D gene is left open where the match is weak. Part of the rows lack a size; the others show once, few, many or a class for expanded clones.

V gene,clone size,J gene,D gene,CDR3 DNA,CDR3 protein
TRBV20-1,many,TRBJ2-5,NA,TGCAGTGCTAGAGAACCGGGGCTCAGGGAGACCCAGTACTTC,CSAREPGLRETQYF
TRBV29-1,many,TRBJ2-1,TRBD2,TGCAGCGGGCAGCGGGGGGGCTCCTACAATGAGCAGTTCTTC,CSGQRGGSYNEQFF
TRBV29-1,few,TRBJ2-1,NA,TGCAGCGTTGATTCACTACTAGATTTTCACAATGAGCAGTTCTTC,CSVDSLLDFHNEQFF
TRBV6-2/TRBV6-3,few,TRBJ2-2,NA,TGTGCCAGCAGCCCTGCGATCCCCGGGGAGCTGTTTTTT,CASSPAIPGELFF
TRBV11-2,many,TRBJ2-1,NA,TGTGCCAGCAGCTTATCTCTTATGGGGACTCCCAGGGTCGATGAGCAGTTCTTC,CASSLSLMGTPRVDEQFF
TRBV28,NA,TRBJ2-1,TRBD2,TGTGCCACCCTGACTAGCGGGAGCGACAATGAGCAGTTCTTC,CATLTSGSDNEQFF
TRBV4-1,NA,TRBJ2-7,NA,TGCGCCAGCAGCCACCGGACGGAGTCTCCCTACGAGCAGTACTTC,CASSHRTESPYEQYF
TRBV4-3,NA,TRBJ2-2,TRBD2,TGCGCCAGCAGTCGAGCGGGAGTATTGATTACCGGGGAGCTGTTTTTT,CASSRAGVLITGELFF
TRBV5-1,few,TRBJ2-2,NA,TGCGCCAGCAGCGCGCCGGGCCCGAGAGCCGGGGAGCTGTTTTTT,CASSAPGPRAGELFF
TRBV29-1,few,TRBJ2-2,NA,TGCAGCGTTGAACTAAGGCACGGGGAGCTGTTTTTT,CSVELRHGELFF
TRBV29-1,many,TRBJ2-3,NA,TGCAGCGTTGAGAGAGGGAGTCGCAGCACAGATACGCAGTATTTT,CSVERGSRSTDTQYF
TRBV20-1,NA,TRBJ2-5,NA,TGCAGTGCTAGAGTAGGGGGGAGTGGTAGTGGAGAGACCCAGTACTTC,CSARVGGSGSGETQYF
TRBV12-3/TRBV12-4,few,TRBJ1-5,TRBD1,TGTGCCAGCAGTTTACGGTCCCAACAGGGGGTAAATCAGCCCCAGCATTTT,CASSLRSQQGVNQPQHF
TRBV12-3/TRBV12-4,many,TRBJ2-1,NA,TGTGCCAGCAGTTTTTGGGGGACTTCCTACAATGAGCAGTTCTTC,CASSFWGTSYNEQFF
TRBV30,many,TRBJ2-7,TRBD2,TGTGCCTGGAGTGGCCGGGACATAAAGACTAGCGGGTCGTCCTACGAGCAGTACTTC,CAWSGRDIKTSGSSYEQYF
TRBV10-3,NA,TRBJ2-7,NA,TGTGCCATCGGGATACGTTTCGACAGGCGATCGCATATCCTCTACGAGCAGTACTTC,CAIGIRFDRRSHILYEQYF
TRBV4-1,NA,TRBJ2-3,NA,TGCGCCAGCAGCCCAGGGGCAGGGGTGCCCCTTAACACAGATACGCAGTATTTT,CASSPGAGVPLNTDTQYF
TRBV5-1,NA,TRBJ2-1,TRBD2,TGCGCCAGCAGCTCTCAAGCGGGGGGCCAATACAATGAGCAGTTCTTC,CASSSQAGGQYNEQFF
TRBV11-2,NA,TRBJ2-3,NA,TGTGCCAGCACCCTTAGAAGGGGGTCGGCAGGATTAGATACGCAGTATTTT,CASTLRRGSAGLDTQYF
TRBV7-2,NA,TRBJ2-1,TRBD2,TGTGCCAGCAGCTTAGTGGGACTAGCGACCTCCAATGAGCAGTTCTTC,CASSLVGLATSNEQFF
TRBV12-3/TRBV12-4,NA,TRBJ1-4,TRBD1,TGTGCCAGCAGTTCCAGGGGGCAGGGTAATGAAAAACTGTTTTTT,CASSSRGQGNEKLFF
TRBV28,NA,TRBJ2-7,NA,TGTGCCAGCACCCAGGGGGGGGGGATTTACGAGCAGTACTTC,CASTQGGGIYEQYF
TRBV9,many,TRBJ2-1,TRBD2,TGTGCCAGCAGCACCGGTTTGGCGGGAGAAGGTGAGCAGTTCTTC,CASSTGLAGEGEQFF
TRBV5-1,few,TRBJ2-2,NA,TGCGCCAGCAGCTTGGAGCCAGACACCGGGGAGCTGTTTTTT,CASSLEPDTGELFF
TRBV20-1,few,TRBJ1-1,NA,TGCAGTGCTAGAGATCTGGAGGACACTGAAGCTTTCTTT,CSARDLEDTEAFF
TRBV4-3,NA,TRBJ2-3,NA,TGCGCCAGCAGCCACTTAACTGTGGAAGATACGCAGTATTTT,CASSHLTVEDTQYF
TRBV12-3/TRBV12-4,many,TRBJ2-5,TRBD2,TGTGCCAGCAGTCCATTAGCGGGGCCTACCCGGACCCAGTACTTC,CASSPLAGPTRTQYF
TRBV5-1,NA,TRBJ2-3,NA,TGCGCCAGCAGCTTTCGGCTAACTAGCACAGATACGCAGTATTTT,CASSFRLTSTDTQYF
TRBV28,few,TRBJ2-7,NA,TGTGCCAGCAGTTTATTCGGGTCGGCTCTCTACGAGCAGTACTTC,CASSLFGSALYEQYF
TRBV20-1,NA,TRBJ2-1,TRBD2,TGCAGTGCTAGCGATCCTAGGACTGCTAGCGGGGATAATGAGCAGTTCTTC,CSASDPRTASGDNEQFF
TRBV4-3,many,TRBJ2-7,NA,TGCGCCAGCAGCCCAACATGGGCAGGGCCGTACGAGCAGTACTTC,CASSPTWAGPYEQYF
TRBV5-1,many,TRBJ2-5,NA,TGCGCCAGCAATGCAGGGAACGGCCAAGAGACCCAGTACTTC,CASNAGNGQETQYF
TRBV20-1,NA,TRBJ2-3,TRBD1,TGCAGTGCCTCTACAGGGGGCGCAGATACGCAGTATTTT,CSASTGGADTQYF
TRBV27,many,TRBJ2-1,TRBD1,TGTGCCAGTATCCCCGGGACAGGGGGCTACAATGAGCAGTTCTTC,CASIPGTGGYNEQFF
TRBV20-1,many,TRBJ2-7,NA,TGCAGTGCTAGTATTGGGGGAAATCGGGTCGAGCAGTACTTC,CSASIGGNRVEQYF
TRBV6-2/TRBV6-3,many,TRBJ2-2,NA,TGTGCCAGCAGTGCCCCCCGGGGGCGCAAGGCCGGGGAGCTGTTTTTT,CASSAPRGRKAGELFF
TRBV20-1,many,TRBJ2-3,TRBD1,TGCAGTGCTAGGTCGCAGGGGGGCACAGATACGCAGTATTTT,CSARSQGGTDTQYF
TRBV28,few,TRBJ2-7,NA,TGTGCCAGCAGTTTATTACGGAAACCCTCCTACGAGCAGTACTTC,CASSLLRKPSYEQYF
TRBV12-3/TRBV12-4,NA,TRBJ1-5,NA,TGTGCCAGCATCGCGGACGGAATTAGCAATCAGCCCCAGCATTTT,CASIADGISNQPQHF
TRBV6-4,many,TRBJ1-5,TRBD1,TGTGCCAGCAGTGAGACCGGGTTTGGACAGGGATGGCCCCAGCATTTT,CASSETGFGQGWPQHF
TRBV5-1,few,TRBJ2-5,NA,TGCGCCAGCAGCTTGGAACAGGTCCAAGAGACCCAGTACTTC,CASSLEQVQETQYF
TRBV9,many,TRBJ2-1,TRBD2,TGTGCCAGCAGCGGGACTAGCGGGTCCTACAATGAGCAGTTCTTC,CASSGTSGSYNEQFF
TRBV2,NA,TRBJ2-5,NA,TGTGCCAGCAGAGGGGCCCAAGAGACCCAGTACTTC,CASRGAQETQYF
TRBV18,many,TRBJ2-1,TRBD1,TGTGCCAGCTCGGGGACAGGGAATAATGAGCAGTTCTTC,CASSGTGNNEQFF
TRBV7-7,NA,TRBJ2-5,TRBD2,TGTGCCAGCAGCGAGGGGGGACTAGCGGGAGTGGAGACCCAGTACTTC,CASSEGGLAGVETQYF
TRBV12-3/TRBV12-4,few,TRBJ1-1,TRBD1,TGTGCCAGCAGTCCCCGGCTAACAGGGGGCTCTGAAGCTTTCTTT,CASSPRLTGGSEAFF
TRBV20-1,few,TRBJ2-7,TRBD1,TGCAGTGCTAGAGGCGGACAGGGGGCCCCCTACGAGCAGTACTTC,CSARGGQGAPYEQYF
TRBV7-9,NA,TRBJ2-5,TRBD1,TGTGCCAGCAGCTTGACAGGGGGCGAGCTGGAGACCCAGTACTTC,CASSLTGGELETQYF
TRBV7-2,many,TRBJ2-5,NA,TGTGCCAGCAGCTCGCAGGCGTCTGGAGAGACCCAGTACTTC,CASSSQASGETQYF
TRBV3-1,many,TRBJ2-7,NA,TGTGCCAGCGGACTTCTTACAGGGAGCTCCTACGAGCAGTACTTC,CASGLLTGSSYEQYF
TRBV27,few,TRBJ1-1,NA,TGTGCCAGCAGTTTTATACTGGGCACTGAAGCTTTCTTT,CASSFILGTEAFF
TRBV12-5,NA,TRBJ2-5,TRBD1,TGTGCTAGTGGTTTGGCGGGGGCAGGGGGCTCCCAAGAGACCCAGTACTTC,CASGLAGAGGSQETQYF
TRBV20-1,many,TRBJ2-7,NA,TGCAGTGCTAGTCAGGGAAACTACGAGCAGTACTTC,CSASQGNYEQYF
TRBV15,few,TRBJ2-5,NA,TGTGCCACCAGCACGGGGAGTCAAGAGACCCAGTACTTC,CATSTGSQETQYF
TRBV5-1,few,TRBJ2-2,TRBD2,TGCGCCAGCAGTCGGGGGGAGAACACCGGGGAGCTGTTTTTT,CASSRGENTGELFF